The T cell receptor (beta chain) described here comes from a study of graft-versus-host responses after intestinal transplantation. Background on the study: Multivisceral, liver-intestinal, or isolated intestinal grafts went to recipients. Study-wide points: Recipient bone marrow held GvH clones, some seen earlier in ileum or blood. Where graft-donor T cell macrochimerism was present, patients had high graft-versus-host to host-versus-graft clonal ratios in allografts.

Clones were read by immunoSEQ multiplex PCR, and TCRdb kept only the in-frame ones, dropping some. The repertoire holds around 50,000 clones, with around 89% as singletons. A word on this clone: Antigen: not known.

The sequencing here drew on unstimulated CD4+ T cells sorted from spleen or lymph node cells, taken before transplant. This receptor was obtained from a human donor who was the organ donor for an intestinal transplant.

The CDR3 DNA reads as TGTGCCACCAGCAGAGAGGCACAGAGCTACGAGCAGTACTTC. As protein: CATSREAQSYEQYF. The chain is built from TRBV15 and TRBJ2-7; no clear D. The ends were cut back, 0 bases at V and 3 bases at J, with 9 bases in the middle. CDR1 LNHNV and CDR2 YYDKDF come from the germline V gene (reference sequence). The CDR3 has 14 amino acids.